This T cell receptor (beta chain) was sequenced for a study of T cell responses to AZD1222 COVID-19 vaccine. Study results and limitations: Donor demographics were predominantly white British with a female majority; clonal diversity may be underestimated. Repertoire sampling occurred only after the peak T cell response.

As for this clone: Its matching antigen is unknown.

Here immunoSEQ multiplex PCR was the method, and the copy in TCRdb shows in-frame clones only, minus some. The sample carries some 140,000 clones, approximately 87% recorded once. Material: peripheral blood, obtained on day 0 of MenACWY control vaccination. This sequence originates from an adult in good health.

CDR3 residues: CAWSVKGSNSDTQYF. The CDR3 DNA follows: TGTGCCTGGAGTGTAAAGGGATCCAACTCAGATACGCAGTATTTT. The rearrangement uses TRBV30 and TRBJ2-3; D remains ambiguous. Trimming took off 0 bases at V and 4 bases at J, with 14 bases between the two ends. This CDR3 is built from 15 residues. Germline assignment: CDR1 GTSNPN and CDR2 SVGIG (reference sequence).